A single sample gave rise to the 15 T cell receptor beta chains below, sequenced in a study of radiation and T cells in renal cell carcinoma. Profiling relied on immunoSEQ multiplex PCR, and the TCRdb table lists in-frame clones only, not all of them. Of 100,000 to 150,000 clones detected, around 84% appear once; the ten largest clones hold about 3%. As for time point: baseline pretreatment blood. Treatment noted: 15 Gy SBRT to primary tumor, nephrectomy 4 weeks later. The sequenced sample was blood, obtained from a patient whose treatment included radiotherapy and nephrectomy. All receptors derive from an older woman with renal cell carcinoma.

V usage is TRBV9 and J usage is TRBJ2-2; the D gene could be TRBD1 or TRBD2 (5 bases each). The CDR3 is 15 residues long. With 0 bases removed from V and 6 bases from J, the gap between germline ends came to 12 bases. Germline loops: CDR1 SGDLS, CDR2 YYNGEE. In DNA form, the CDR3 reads TGTGCCAGCAGCGTAGCCCCGGGGCCGCCCGGGGAGCTGTTTTTT. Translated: CASSVAPGPPGELFF. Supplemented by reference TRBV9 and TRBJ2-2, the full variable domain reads DSGVTQTPKHLITATGQRVTLRCSPRSGDLSVYWYQQSLDQGLQFLIQYYNGEERAKGNILERFSAQQFPDLHSELNLSSLELGDSALYFCASSVAPGPPGELFFGEGSRLTVL.

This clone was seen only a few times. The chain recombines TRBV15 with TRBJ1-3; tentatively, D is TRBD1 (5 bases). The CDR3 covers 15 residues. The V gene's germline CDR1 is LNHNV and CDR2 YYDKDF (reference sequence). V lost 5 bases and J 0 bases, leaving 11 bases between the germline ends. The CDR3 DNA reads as TGTGCCACCAGCGCGCGACAGTTCTCTGGAAACACCATATATTTT. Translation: CATSARQFSGNTIYF.

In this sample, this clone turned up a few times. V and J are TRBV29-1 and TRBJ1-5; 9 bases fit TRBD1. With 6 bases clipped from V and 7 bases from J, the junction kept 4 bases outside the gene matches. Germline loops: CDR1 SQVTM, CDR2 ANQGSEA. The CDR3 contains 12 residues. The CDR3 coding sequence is TGCAGCGTGGGACAGGGAAGACAGCCCCAGCATTTT. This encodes CSVGQGRQPQHF.

The CDR3 coding sequence is TGTGCCAGCAGCCCTCAAGGACTAGCGGGAGGTGAGCAGTTCTTC. The encoded protein is CASSPQGLAGGEQFF. V gene TRBV7-3 combines with J gene TRBJ2-1; 14 positions match TRBD2. Germline trimming cut 5 bases from V and 9 bases from J; bases unmatched to any gene: 6. The CDR3 covers 15 residues. Germline assignment: CDR1 SGHTA and CDR2 FQGTGA.

This CDR3 is CASSDYPTGELFF. The CDR3 region has the DNA TGTGCCAGCAGTGACTACCCCACCGGGGAGCTGTTTTTT. The genes are TRBV25-1 and TRBJ2-2; no clear D. The CDR3 spans 13 residues. Trimming took off 3 bases at V and 4 bases at J, with 6 bases between the two ends. From germline, CDR1 is MGHDK and CDR2 SYGVNS.

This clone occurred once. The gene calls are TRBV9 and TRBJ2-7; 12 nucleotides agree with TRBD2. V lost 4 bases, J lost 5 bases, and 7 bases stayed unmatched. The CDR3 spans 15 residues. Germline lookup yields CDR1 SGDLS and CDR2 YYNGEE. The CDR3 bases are TGTGCCAGCAGCCCCCGACTAGCGGGAGCCCACGAGCAGTACTTC. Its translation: CASSPRLAGAHEQYF.

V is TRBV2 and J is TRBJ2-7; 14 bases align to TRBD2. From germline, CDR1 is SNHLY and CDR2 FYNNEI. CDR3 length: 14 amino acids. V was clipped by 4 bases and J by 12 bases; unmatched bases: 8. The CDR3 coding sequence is TGTGCCAGCAGTGGTCCGGGGACTAGCGGGAGTCTGTACTTC. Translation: CASSGPGTSGSLYF.

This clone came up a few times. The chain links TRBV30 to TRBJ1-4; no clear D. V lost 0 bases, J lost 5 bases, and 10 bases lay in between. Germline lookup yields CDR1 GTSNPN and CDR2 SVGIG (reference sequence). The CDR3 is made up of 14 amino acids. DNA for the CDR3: TGTGCCTGGAGTGTACGGCCTGGGAATGAAAAACTGTTTTTT. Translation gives CAWSVRPGNEKLFF.

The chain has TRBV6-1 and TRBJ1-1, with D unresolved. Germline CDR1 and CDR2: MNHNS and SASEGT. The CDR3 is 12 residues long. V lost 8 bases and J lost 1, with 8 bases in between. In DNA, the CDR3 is TGTGCCAGCTCATGGGGGAACACTGAAGCTTTCTTT. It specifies CASSWGNTEAFF.

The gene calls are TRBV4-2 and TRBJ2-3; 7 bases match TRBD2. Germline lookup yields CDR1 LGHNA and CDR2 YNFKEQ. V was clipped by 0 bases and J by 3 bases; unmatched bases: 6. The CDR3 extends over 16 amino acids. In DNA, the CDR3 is TGTGCCAGCAGCCAAGAGCGGGCTAGCGGAACAGATACGCAGTATTTT. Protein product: CASSQERASGTDTQYF.

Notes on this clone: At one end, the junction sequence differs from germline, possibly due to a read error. CDR3 loop: CASRYGDRVSYEQYF. The CDR3 DNA sequence: TGTGCCAGCCGTTACGGGGACAGGGTCTCCTACGAGCAGTACTTC. V gene TRBV6-5 combines with J gene TRBJ2-7; 9 positions agree with TRBD1. Germline V gene lookup returns CDR1 MNHEY and CDR2 SVGAGI. This CDR3 contains 15 residues.

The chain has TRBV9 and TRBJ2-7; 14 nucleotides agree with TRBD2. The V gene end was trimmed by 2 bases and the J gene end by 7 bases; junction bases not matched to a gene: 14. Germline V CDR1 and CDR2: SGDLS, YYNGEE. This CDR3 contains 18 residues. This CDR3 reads CASSVQWWGLAGAGEQYF. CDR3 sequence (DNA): TGTGCCAGCAGCGTTCAATGGTGGGGACTAGCGGGGGCCGGGGAGCAGTACTTC.

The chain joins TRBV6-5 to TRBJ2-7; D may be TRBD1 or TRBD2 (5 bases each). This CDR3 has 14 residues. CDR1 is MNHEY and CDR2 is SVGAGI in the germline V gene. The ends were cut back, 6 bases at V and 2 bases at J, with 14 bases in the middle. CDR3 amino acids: CASRINRTPYEQYF. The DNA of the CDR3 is TGTGCCAGCAGGATCAACAGGACTCCCTACGAGCAGTACTTC.

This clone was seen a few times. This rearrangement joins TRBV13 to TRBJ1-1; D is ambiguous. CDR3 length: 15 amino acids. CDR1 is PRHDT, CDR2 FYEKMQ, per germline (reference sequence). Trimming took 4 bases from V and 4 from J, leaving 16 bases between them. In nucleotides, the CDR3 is TGTGCCAGCAGCTCCCTGTGGGGATCGGGCACTGAAGCTTTCTTT. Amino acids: CASSSLWGSGTEAFF. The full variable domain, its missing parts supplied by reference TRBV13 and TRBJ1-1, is AAGVIQSPRHLIKEKRETATLKCYPIPRHDTVYWYQQGPGQDPQFLISFYEKMQSDKGSIPDRFSAQQFSDYHSELNMSSLELGDSALYFCASSSLWGSGTEAFFGQGTRLTVV.

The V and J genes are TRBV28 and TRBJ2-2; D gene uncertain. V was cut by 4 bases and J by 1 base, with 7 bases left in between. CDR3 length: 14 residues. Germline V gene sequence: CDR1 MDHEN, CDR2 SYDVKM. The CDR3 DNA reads TGTGCCAGCAGTTCCTCAGGGAACACCGGGGAGCTGTTTTTT. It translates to CASSSSGNTGELFF.